These 26 T cell receptor beta chains originate from one sample sequenced in a study of T cell repertoires in cytomegalovirus infection. TCRdb analysed the reads with MiXCR anew, one entry per CDR3 protein. Among 480,000 or so distinct CDR3 sequences, around 10% were seen once, and the ten largest hold roughly a tenth. Material: PBMCs. The source is a human donor in good health (CMV status not recorded). Some clones in this sample may be carry-over from other donors' samples.

In its sample, this clonotype was seen many times. This chain connects TRBV12-3 or TRBV12-4 to TRBJ2-5, with 7 bases matching TRBD1. CDR3 length: 15 residues. J lost 4 bases, V lost 3 bases, and 8 bases had no gene match. The CDR3 region is CASSLSQPGGETQYF. Written as DNA, the CDR3 is TGTGCCAGCAGTTTGAGTCAGCCAGGGGGAGAGACCCAGTACTTC.

The rearrangement joins TRBV3-1 to TRBJ2-5; possible D gene TRBD1, 5 bases. The germline V gene has CDR1 LGHDT and CDR2 YNNKEL (reference sequence). This CDR3 region has 15 residues. V dropped 3 bases and J dropped 5 bases, with 16 bases sitting between them. In DNA form, the CDR3 reads TGTGCCAGCAGCCACCGTTCAGGGCAGGGTGAGACCCAGTACTTC. It codes for CASSHRSGQGETQYF.

There are many counts of this clonotype. V is TRBV12-5 and J is TRBJ2-7, with D unclear. Trimming took off 2 bases at V and 4 bases at J, with 6 bases between the two ends. Germline CDR1 is LGHNT and CDR2 is FRNRAP. The CDR3 has 12 amino acids. CDR3 DNA sequence: TGTGCTAGTGGTTTGCCTCCTTACGAGCAGTACTTC. Protein product: CASGLPPYEQYF.

The rearrangement links TRBV10-2 to TRBJ1-5; no clear D. From germline, CDR1 is WSHSY and CDR2 SAAADI. Trimming left V 2 bases short and J 7 bases short, with 9 bases between. CDR3 length: 13 amino acids. The CDR3 is CASSEGVGQPQHF. The CDR3 region has the DNA TGCGCCAGCAGTGAGGGGGTGGGCCAGCCCCAGCATTTT.

This clonotype was recorded at least ten times. The chain links TRBV7-6 to TRBJ1-2, with TRBD1 matching over 10 bases. V lost 1 base and J lost 6; bases outside the gene matches: 8. This CDR3 is built from 16 residues. The V gene's germline CDR1 is SGHVS and CDR2 FNYEAQ. The CDR3 loop reads CASSLVGGQGKDGYTF. Written as DNA, the CDR3 is TGTGCCAGCAGCTTAGTTGGGGGACAGGGGAAAGATGGCTACACCTTC.

This clonotype has a count of ten or more. The chain has TRBV25-1 and TRBJ1-4, with D uncertain. V was cut by 5 bases and J by 7 bases, with 11 bases left in between. This CDR3 spans 13 amino acids. Germline V gene data show CDR1 as MGHDK and CDR2 as SYGVNS. This chain's CDR3 is CASSSGLGEKLFF. CDR3 nucleotides: TGTGCCAGCAGTTCTGGGCTAGGTGAAAAACTGTTTTTT. Drawing the rest from reference TRBV25-1 and TRBJ1-4, the complete variable domain is EADIYQTPRYLVIGTGKKITLECSQTMGHDKMYWYQQDPGMELHLIHYSYGVNSTEKGDLSSESTVSRIRTEHFPLTLESARPSHTSQYLCASSSGLGEKLFFGSGTQLSVL.

This clonotype was detected only a few times. The CDR3 bases are TGCGCCAGTTCGAGGTTATCGAACACCGGGGAGCTGTTTTTT. This codes for CASSRLSNTGELFF. The genes are TRBV10-1 and TRBJ2-2; no reliable D call. This CDR3 is built from 14 residues. CDR1 WNHNN and CDR2 SYGVQD come from the germline V gene (reference sequence). V lost 9 bases to trimming and J lost 0 bases, with 11 bases between them.

The gene calls are TRBV5-1 and TRBJ2-1; 7 nucleotides agree with TRBD1. Germline values: CDR1 SGHRS, CDR2 YFSETQ. This CDR3 has 14 residues. With V trimmed by 6 bases and J by 6 bases, 9 bases remained unmatched. CDR3 residues: CASTRQGVGNEQFF. For the CDR3, the DNA is TGCGCCAGCACCCGACAGGGAGTTGGCAATGAGCAGTTCTTC. Using reference TRBV5-1 and TRBJ2-1 for the parts outside the CDR3, the full variable domain is KAGVTQTPRYLIKTRGQQVTLSCSPISGHRSVSWYQQTPGQGLQFLFEYFSETQRNKGNFPGRFSGRQFSNSRSEMNVSTLELGDSALYLCASTRQGVGNEQFFGPGTRLTVL.

This clonotype was detected many times. The chain links TRBV6-1 to TRBJ2-1, with D possibly matching TRBD2 (7 bases). Germline V gives CDR1 MNHNS, CDR2 SASEGT. This CDR3 is 16 amino acids long. V lost 8 bases to trimming and J lost 3 bases, with 20 bases between them. CDR3 sequence reads: CASGLGGGGGYNEQFF. In DNA form, the CDR3 reads TGTGCCAGCGGCCTGGGTGGGGGCGGGGGCTACAATGAGCAGTTCTTC.

This clonotype occurred a few times. The J gene is TRBJ2-2, the V gene TRBV19; D not certain. Germline V gene sequence: CDR1 LNHDA, CDR2 SQIVND (reference sequence). This CDR3 region has 14 residues. The ends were cut back, 5 bases at V and 6 bases at J, with 13 bases in the middle. CDR3 bases: TGTGCCAGTAGTTTCGACTGGCAGGCCGGGGAGCTGTTTTTT. Its translation is CASSFDWQAGELFF. Based on the CDR3 plus reference TRBV19 and TRBJ2-2, the full variable domain is DGGITQSPKYLFRKEGQNVTLSCEQNLNHDAMYWYRQDPGQGLRLIYYSQIVNDFQKGDIAEGYSVSREKKESFPLTVTSAQKNPTAFYLCASSFDWQAGELFFGEGSRLTVL.

The chain uses TRBV4-1 and TRBJ2-3; D not certain. The germline V and J ends were trimmed by 1 base and 4 bases, with 12 bases remaining between them. CDR3 length equals 15 residues. Germline loops: CDR1 MGHRA, CDR2 YSYEKL. CDR3 coding DNA: TGCGCCAGCAGCCAAGTGGAACTACCCGCAGATACGCAGTATTTT. The encoded protein is CASSQVELPADTQYF.

This clonotype was counted only a few times. The gene calls are TRBV20-1 and TRBJ2-7, with D unresolved. V shed 5 bases and J shed 0 bases, with 14 bases lying between them. The germline gives CDR1 DFQATT, CDR2 SNEGSKA (reference sequence). The length of the CDR3 is 14 residues. In nucleotides, the CDR3 is TGCAGTGCTCCACGGACGGCTACCTCCTACGAGCAGTACTTC. Translating it yields CSAPRTATSYEQYF.

This clonotype was detected a few times. V gene TRBV29-1 combines with J gene TRBJ2-7; maybe TRBD1 (6 bases). Trimming shortened V by 1 base and J by 5 bases, and 12 bases separated the two germline ends. This CDR3 is built from 13 residues. CDR1 and CDR2 from the germline V gene are SQVTM and ANQGSEA. DNA of the CDR3: TGCAGCGTTGAAGGAAGGCAGGGGAACGAGCAGTACTTC. It translates to CSVEGRQGNEQYF.

This clonotype was observed at least ten times. The chain combines TRBV12-3 or TRBV12-4 with TRBJ1-1; perhaps TRBD1 as D (5 bases). Between the trimmed V and J ends, which lost 6 bases and 3 bases, there was a span of 14 bases. The CDR3 is made up of 14 amino acids. The CDR3 is CASRRDGRDTEAFF. CDR3 bases: TGTGCCAGCAGGCGGGACGGGCGGGACACTGAAGCTTTCTTT.

J is TRBJ1-2 and V is TRBV5-1; D remains unclear. Trimming removed 0 bases at V and 5 bases at J, with 11 bases between. The CDR3 contains 14 residues. Germline V gene sequence: CDR1 SGHRS, CDR2 YFSETQ. CDR3 in amino acids: CASSLDWDPYGYTF. The DNA for the CDR3 is TGCGCCAGCAGCTTGGATTGGGATCCGTATGGCTACACCTTC.

At least ten counts were recorded for this clonotype. This chain uses TRBV29-1 with TRBJ1-4, with D perhaps TRBD1 (6 bases). This CDR3 is built from 17 residues. V shed 0 bases and J shed 5 bases, with 19 bases lying between them. Germline assignment: CDR1 SQVTM and CDR2 ANQGSEA. The CDR3 nucleotides read TGCAGCGTTGAAGATCCTGAACCCGGACAGTCGAATGAAAAACTGTTTTTT. This translates into CSVEDPEPGQSNEKLFF.

This clonotype was counted ten times or more. This CDR3 reads CASSQGVRVPQYF. The CDR3 coding sequence is TGTGCCAGCAGTCAGGGGGTACGGGTCCCGCAGTATTTT. This chain uses TRBV7-2 with TRBJ2-3; 7 bases are shared with TRBD1. This CDR3 has 13 amino acids. Germline assignment: CDR1 SGHTA and CDR2 FQGNSA. Unmatched junction bases numbered 10, after V lost 6 bases and J lost 10 bases.

The sample holds many counts of this clonotype. In nucleotides, the CDR3 is TGTGCCAGCAGCTCTCCGGGACAGGGGGCCGCAATACTCACCTATGGCTACACCTTC. Amino acid sequence: CASSSPGQGAAILTYGYTF. This rearrangement joins TRBV7-9 to TRBJ1-2; 12 nucleotides align to TRBD1. V gave up 4 bases and J gave up 4 bases; unmatched junction bases: 16. Germline CDR1 is SEHNR and CDR2 is FQNEAQ (reference sequence). The CDR3 covers 19 residues.

The J gene is TRBJ2-1, the V gene TRBV29-1; TRBD2 aligns across 9 bases. Trimming cost V 3 bases and J 3 bases; bases outside gene matches: 3. This CDR3 has 14 amino acids. In germline, CDR1 is SQVTM, CDR2 ANQGSEA. CDR3 protein: CSVEAGGNYNEQFF. The CDR3 region has the DNA TGCAGCGTTGAGGCGGGAGGGAACTACAATGAGCAGTTCTTC.

This clonotype has ten or more counts. The rearrangement joins TRBV7-2 to TRBJ2-7, with D perhaps assigned TRBD1 or TRBD2 (6 bases each). The CDR3 sequence is 16 residues long. Germline values: CDR1 SGHTA, CDR2 FQGNSA. V was pared by 2 bases and J by 0 bases, with 14 bases between. The DNA of the CDR3 is TGTGCCAGCAGCTTAAAATTGCGGGACACCTCCTACGAGCAGTACTTC. Translating it yields CASSLKLRDTSYEQYF.

V is TRBV5-1 and J is TRBJ2-1, with a possible D match to TRBD1 (6 bases). Trimming took 0 bases from V and 7 from J, leaving 17 bases between them. This CDR3 comprises 16 residues. Germline V lookup: CDR1 SGHRS, CDR2 YFSETQ. CDR3 coding DNA: TGCGCCAGCAGCTTGGGTGGGGGCCTCTGGGGAAATGAGCAGTTCTTC. Encoded protein: CASSLGGGLWGNEQFF. The full variable domain, in which reference TRBV5-1 and TRBJ2-1 provide the parts outside the CDR3, is KAGVTQTPRYLIKTRGQQVTLSCSPISGHRSVSWYQQTPGQGLQFLFEYFSETQRNKGNFPGRFSGRQFSNSRSEMNVSTLELGDSALYLCASSLGGGLWGNEQFFGPGTRLTVL.

This clonotype was counted ten times or more. This chain uses TRBV11-2 with TRBJ2-7; 7 positions agree with TRBD1. Germline V gives CDR1 SGHAT, CDR2 FQNNGV. The CDR3 is 15 amino acids. Unmatched junction bases numbered 12, after V lost 5 bases and J lost 5 bases. Here the CDR3 reads CASSDDRDPQNEQYF. The CDR3, as DNA: TGTGCCAGCAGCGACGACAGGGATCCACAAAACGAGCAGTACTTC.

This clonotype was observed many times. The chain recombines TRBV4-1 with TRBJ2-3, with TRBD2 matching 13 bases. With 8 bases clipped from V and 5 bases from J, the junction kept 4 bases outside the gene matches. Germline V CDR1 and CDR2: MGHRA, YSYEKL. There are 14 residues in the CDR3. The CDR3 DNA reads as TGCGCCAGCCAGACTAGCGGGGGGAGAGATACGCAGTATTTT. This sequence encodes CASQTSGGRDTQYF.

This clonotype was seen at least ten times. The J gene is TRBJ2-5, the V gene TRBV7-2; D call uncertain. Looked up from germline, CDR1 is SGHTA and CDR2 is FQGNSA. Trimming removed 5 bases from V and 5 bases from J, with 12 bases in between. The CDR3 runs to 13 residues. The CDR3 here is CASSRARRETQYF. DNA for the CDR3: TGTGCCAGCAGCCGGGCTCGAAGGGAGACCCAGTACTTC.

This clonotype was observed a handful of times. The chain combines TRBV14 with TRBJ1-6; D not resolved. The germline CDR1 and CDR2 sequences are SGHDN and FVKESK. This CDR3 contains 15 residues. Trimming shortened V by 0 bases and J by 5 bases, and 8 bases separated the two germline ends. The CDR3 is CASSQDRLHNSPLHF. In DNA form, the CDR3 reads TGTGCCAGCAGCCAAGATCGGCTCCATAATTCACCCCTCCACTTT.

This clonotype was picked up one time. The chain recombines TRBV6-6 with TRBJ2-5; the D gene is possibly TRBD1 (6 bases). The V and J ends lost 2 bases and 5 bases respectively, with 12 bases between them. The CDR3 spans 14 residues. The V gene's germline CDR1 is MNHNY and CDR2 SVGAGI (reference sequence). The CDR3 is CASSYLQGGETQYF. The DNA of the CDR3 is TGTGCCAGCAGTTACCTACAGGGTGGGGAGACCCAGTACTTC.